This TCR beta chain is from a study of T cells in localized non-small cell lung cancer (dated by TCRdb to about 2020). For the study in its entirety: The study examined T cell repertoires in 236 patients with early-stage NSCLC and compared tumors with uninvolved tumor-adjacent lungs. NSCLC patients had a mean age of around 61 years, and around 140 were male and 107 female. All 220 or so NSCLC patients in the cohort were treatment-naive and had localized lung tumors that were resected. What the research found in general, with its limitations: Uninvolved tumor-adjacent lung showed the highest T cell clonality, higher than tumor, which suggests more focused antigenic responses in the adjacent lung. Because the study design was exploratory, TCR variables were selected using unadjusted p-values without false-discovery rate correction. Because multi-region tumor sequencing was not performed, intratumor heterogeneity could not be ruled out. Higher blood T cell density associated with longer overall survival, while higher adjacent-lung clonality associated with shorter survival. Of the top 100 tumor clones, a median of 57 were detected in paired uninvolved adjacent lung; about 26 were also among that lung's top 100.

Including cysteine and phenylalanine, the CDR3 has 16 amino acids. The CDR3 DNA has 48 bases and is translated from base 1. V is trimmed back by 3 bases and J by 0 bases, and the junction contains 7 bases that no gene match accounts for. The germline V gene specifies MDHEN as CDR1 and SYDVKM as CDR2. At diagnosis, tumor, uninvolved tumor-adjacent lung and peripheral blood were collected and then preserved as a mix of FFPE and fresh-frozen material. For TCR repertoire profiling, the blood samples were analyzed as peripheral blood mononuclear cells. Points on this clone: Its target antigen remains unknown. It has no much larger one-base neighbor in the sample; base qualities were not kept.

The immunoSEQ Assay was used to sequence TCR beta CDR3 regions from DNA. From the authors' description of their analysis: T cell density was computed as TCR beta template counts normalized to usable DNA estimated by amplifying housekeeping genes. Richness was estimated with the preseqR package, extrapolating to 400,000 templates for PBMC samples and 120,000 templates for tissue samples. Clonality was defined by subtracting Pielou's evenness from one. Tissue-enriched TCRs were identified through differential abundance testing performed on productive amino-acid clonotypes, with a minimum total count of 5 and an alpha of 0.1. Repertoire overlap between compartments was quantified with the Jaccard Index and Morisita Overlap Index. TCR beta CDR3s were clustered by GLIPH together with public tetramer-defined viral CDR3s, and at least three viral sequences plus V-gene enrichment were required for viral motifs. The table comes from immuneACCESS by way of TCRdb, which keeps in-frame sequences with V and J called. Part of the clones is missing from these tables; in studies checked, under half for an unresolved V gene and the rest for unknown reasons. The DNA was the basis for D and trimming; V, J and clone size are from that table. Recorded for this sample are around 10,000 clones; 70% to 90% of them occurred a single time. Of the sample, over 7.5% is held by the ten largest clones.

The receptor was derived from a male donor at least 60 years old with stage III lung adenocarcinoma. This specimen consisted of peripheral blood, obtained before any cancer treatment. In this chain, TRBV28 is recombined with TRBJ2-7; 8 of the junction bases match TRBD2. The CDR3 region reads CASSFALAGLSYEQYF. The DNA reads as follows: TGTGCCAGCAGTTTCGCCCTAGCGGGCCTCTCCTACGAGCAGTACTTC.